Listed below are T cell receptor beta chains from one sample, sequenced in a study of immune cell composition in non-small cell lung cancer. Assay used: immunoSEQ multiplex PCR; TCRdb lists only in-frame clones, some missing. The sample records 7,300 or so clones, 75% to 85% being singletons. Sequenced: lung tumor tissue. These receptors were obtained from a human donor with non-small cell lung cancer. CDR3s include the opening cysteine and the closing phenylalanine or tryptophan. D genes are given only for firm matches. Size tells how often a clone was seen (once, few, many) or the class of an expanded clone, and some rows leave it out.

D gene: TRBD1; clone size: NA; J gene: TRBJ1-1; V gene: TRBV5-1; CDR3 protein: CASSLDFRDRSPGTEAFF
D gene: NA; clone size: NA; J gene: TRBJ1-5; V gene: TRBV7-2; CDR3 protein: CASSPRGGNQPQHF
D gene: TRBD2; clone size: NA; J gene: TRBJ2-3; V gene: TRBV7-2; CDR3 protein: CASSLARASGTDTQYF
D gene: NA; clone size: NA; J gene: TRBJ1-1; V gene: TRBV4-3; CDR3 protein: CASSQYRDDTEAFF
D gene: TRBD1; clone size: NA; J gene: TRBJ2-7; V gene: TRBV5-5; CDR3 protein: CASSKQGDRRGRAYEQYF
D gene: NA; clone size: once; J gene: TRBJ1-5; V gene: TRBV30; CDR3 protein: CAWSSQGGNQPQHF
D gene: NA; clone size: NA; J gene: TRBJ1-2; V gene: TRBV15; CDR3 protein: CATSRDLNSANYGYTF
D gene: TRBD1; clone size: few; J gene: TRBJ1-4; V gene: TRBV4-3; CDR3 protein: CASSRLTGDAEKLFF
D gene: NA; clone size: NA; J gene: TRBJ1-2; V gene: TRBV6-6; CDR3 protein: CASSYSTTGYTF
D gene: NA; clone size: NA; J gene: TRBJ1-3; V gene: TRBV9; CDR3 protein: CASSKDSGNTIYF
D gene: NA; clone size: NA; J gene: TRBJ2-7; V gene: TRBV5-4; CDR3 protein: CASSLASGSYEQYF
D gene: NA; clone size: NA; J gene: TRBJ2-3; V gene: TRBV9; CDR3 protein: CASSVALIDTQYF
D gene: NA; clone size: few; J gene: TRBJ2-7; V gene: TRBV5-1; CDR3 protein: CASSSEGVGEQYF
D gene: NA; clone size: NA; J gene: TRBJ1-4; V gene: TRBV28; CDR3 protein: CASSVPGLELEKLFF
D gene: NA; clone size: NA; J gene: TRBJ1-5; V gene: TRBV25-1; CDR3 protein: CASSAVGSNQPQHF
D gene: NA; clone size: NA; J gene: TRBJ1-2; V gene: TRBV11-3; CDR3 protein: CASSLEDMGRYGYTF
D gene: NA; clone size: NA; J gene: TRBJ1-5; V gene: TRBV9; CDR3 protein: CASSSLGQSNQPQHF
D gene: NA; clone size: NA; J gene: TRBJ2-3; V gene: TRBV6-5; CDR3 protein: CASSESLDTQYF
D gene: TRBD1; clone size: few; J gene: TRBJ2-7; V gene: TRBV7-9; CDR3 protein: CASSFTGGSHYEQYF
D gene: NA; clone size: NA; J gene: TRBJ1-1; V gene: TRBV30; CDR3 protein: CAWSRTVNTEAFF
D gene: NA; clone size: NA; J gene: TRBJ2-3; V gene: TRBV29-1; CDR3 protein: CSVDMGYTGTQYF
D gene: NA; clone size: NA; J gene: TRBJ1-2; V gene: TRBV19; CDR3 protein: CASSMARIIYGYTF